Listed below are T cell receptor beta chains from one sample, sequenced in a study of cytomegalovirus exposure and HLA in healthy donors. Clones were sequenced by immunoSEQ multiplex PCR, and TCRdb holds only the in-frame ones, with some missing. This sample has around 100,000 clones; around 80% occur once, and the top ten carry more than 4.5%. Specimen: PBMCs. These receptors originate from a female donor in good health and CMV-seropositive. CDR3s include the opening cysteine and the closing phenylalanine or tryptophan. D genes are given only for firm matches. Expanded clones get a size class; other rows say once, few or many, or leave the size out.

clone size,J gene,V gene,D gene,CDR3 protein,CDR3 DNA
.,TRBJ1-2,TRBV9,.,CASSPDSSFNYGYTF,TGTGCCAGCAGCCCCGACAGTTCCTTTAACTATGGCTACACCTTC
.,TRBJ2-2,TRBV5-1,TRBD2,CASSLGTSGAGELFF,TGCGCCAGCAGCTTAGGGACTAGCGGGGCCGGGGAGCTGTTTTTT
.,TRBJ2-5,TRBV19,.,CASSIQAREETQYF,TGTGCCAGTAGTATTCAGGCCAGGGAAGAGACCCAGTACTTC
.,TRBJ2-2,TRBV2,.,CASSRREGMSGELFF,TGTGCCAGCAGCCGCCGTGAGGGAATGAGCGGGGAGCTGTTTTTT
.,TRBJ2-7,TRBV28,TRBD2,CASSSSGGAMFYEQYF,TGTGCCAGCAGTTCTAGCGGGGGGGCTATGTTCTACGAGCAGTACTTC
.,TRBJ2-2,TRBV29-1,TRBD1,CSVVQGAGGELFF,TGCAGCGTGGTACAGGGGGCCGGCGGGGAGCTGTTTTTT
.,TRBJ2-7,TRBV6-6,.,CASSYRTYEQYF,TGTGCCAGCAGTTACCGGACATACGAGCAGTACTTC
.,TRBJ2-5,TRBV18,TRBD1,CASSPPVGTGPQETQYF,TGTGCCAGCTCACCACCGGTCGGGACAGGCCCCCAAGAGACCCAGTACTTC
.,TRBJ2-3,TRBV6-5,TRBD1,CASSLGQSTDTQYF,TGTGCCAGCAGTTTGGGACAGAGCACAGATACGCAGTATTTT
.,TRBJ2-5,TRBV27,TRBD1,CASRPDRGETQYF,TGTGCCAGCAGACCGGACAGGGGGGAGACCCAGTACTTC
.,TRBJ1-5,TRBV6-1,.,CASRINRSRNQPQHF,TGTGCCAGCAGAATAAACAGGTCACGCAATCAGCCCCAGCATTTT
.,TRBJ1-6,TRBV19,.,CASSIGGTLNSPLHF,TGTGCCAGTAGTATTGGAGGGACTTTGAATTCACCCCTCCACTTT
.,TRBJ2-7,TRBV5-1,TRBD1,CASSPWTGRSYEQYF,TGCGCCAGCAGCCCTTGGACAGGCAGATCCTACGAGCAGTACTTC
.,TRBJ2-3,TRBV7-8,.,CASSLRVSRADTQYF,TGTGCCAGCAGCTTACGGGTATCACGGGCAGATACGCAGTATTTT
.,TRBJ2-3,TRBV30,.,CAWSVGGSTDTQYF,TGTGCCTGGAGTGTAGGCGGAAGCACAGATACGCAGTATTTT
.,TRBJ1-1,TRBV9,.,CASSPSTGDLEAFF,TGTGCCAGCAGCCCGTCGACAGGCGACCTCGAAGCTTTCTTT
.,TRBJ1-4,TRBV2,.,CASQKALFRAIPGGKLFF,TGTGCCAGCCAAAAGGCCCTGTTCAGGGCTATACCGGGGGGAAAACTGTTTTTT
once,TRBJ1-2,TRBV4-3,.,CASSQKGVRGYTF,TGCGCCAGCAGCCAGAAGGGGGTCAGGGGCTACACCTTC
.,TRBJ2-7,TRBV30,.,CALQGSSYEQYF,TGTGCCTTACAGGGCAGCTCCTACGAGCAGTACTTC
.,TRBJ2-7,TRBV4-1,TRBD1,CASSTQGQGANEQYF,TGCGCCAGCAGCACCCAGGGACAGGGGGCTAACGAGCAGTACTTC
.,TRBJ1-5,TRBV10-1,.,CASSERRDNQPQHF,TGCGCCAGCAGTGAGAGACGGGACAATCAGCCCCAGCATTTT
.,TRBJ1-1,TRBV18,TRBD1,CASSPPGTETNTEAFF,TGTGCCAGCTCACCACCGGGGACAGAGACGAACACTGAAGCTTTCTTT
.,TRBJ2-3,TRBV9,.,CASSVQGGSTDTQYF,TGTGCCAGCAGCGTTCAAGGAGGTTCCACAGATACGCAGTATTTT
once,TRBJ2-1,TRBV5-8,.,CASSSGQSNNEQFF,TGTGCCAGCAGCTCCGGACAGTCCAACAATGAGCAGTTCTTC
few,TRBJ1-1,TRBV18,TRBD1,CASSPRQGDSSTEAFF,TGTGCCAGCTCACCAAGGCAGGGGGACTCGAGCACTGAAGCTTTCTTT
.,TRBJ2-5,TRBV7-8,.,CASSFGRGEETQYF,TGTGCCAGCAGCTTTGGCAGGGGGGAAGAGACCCAGTACTTC
.,TRBJ2-1,TRBV7-8,.,CASSSRGASAYNEQFF,TGTGCCAGCTCCTCCCGCGGAGCTAGCGCGTACAATGAGCAGTTCTTC
few,TRBJ2-7,TRBV15,TRBD1,CATSRDRGNYEQYF,TGTGCCACCAGCAGGGACAGGGGTAATTACGAGCAGTACTTC
.,TRBJ1-5,TRBV2,.,CASSAGTSEPQHF,TGTGCCAGCAGTGCCGGGACAAGTGAGCCCCAGCATTTT
.,TRBJ1-6,TRBV7-2,.,CASSLGPGGSQSPLHF,TGTGCCAGCAGCTTAGGCCCGGGGGGCTCCCAGTCACCCCTCCACTTT
few,TRBJ2-3,TRBV2,.,CASSPSTDTQYF,TGTGCCAGCAGCCCTAGCACAGATACGCAGTATTTT